The sample holds a few counts of the clone carrying this T cell receptor (beta chain). Its antigen is unknown. CDR1 and CDR2 from the germline V gene are SGHAT and FQNNGV. With 5 bases removed from V and 3 bases from J, the gap between germline ends came to 13 bases. This CDR3 contains 14 residues. This sample stems from a study of T cell repertoires in cytomegalovirus infection. Study-wide background: Well-studied HLA-B-restricted CMV epitopes were used in the study alongside recently identified HLA-C-restricted ones. Both CMV infection and a matching HLA type were indicated by public TCR beta signatures.

A single record per CDR3 protein comes from TCRdb applying MiXCR to the reads. The sample lists approximately 390,000 distinct CDR3 sequences; 34% were seen once. Specimen: cultured PBMCs, collected from culture after CMV antigen stimulation. The TCR originated in a human donor in good health (CMV status not recorded). Some clones in this sample may be carry-over from other donors' samples. The chain recombines TRBV11-2 with TRBJ2-5; D not certain. The CDR3 nucleotides are TGTGCCAGCAGCCCCCCAAATGCGGAAGAGACCCAGTACTTC. Encoded protein: CASSPPNAEETQYF.